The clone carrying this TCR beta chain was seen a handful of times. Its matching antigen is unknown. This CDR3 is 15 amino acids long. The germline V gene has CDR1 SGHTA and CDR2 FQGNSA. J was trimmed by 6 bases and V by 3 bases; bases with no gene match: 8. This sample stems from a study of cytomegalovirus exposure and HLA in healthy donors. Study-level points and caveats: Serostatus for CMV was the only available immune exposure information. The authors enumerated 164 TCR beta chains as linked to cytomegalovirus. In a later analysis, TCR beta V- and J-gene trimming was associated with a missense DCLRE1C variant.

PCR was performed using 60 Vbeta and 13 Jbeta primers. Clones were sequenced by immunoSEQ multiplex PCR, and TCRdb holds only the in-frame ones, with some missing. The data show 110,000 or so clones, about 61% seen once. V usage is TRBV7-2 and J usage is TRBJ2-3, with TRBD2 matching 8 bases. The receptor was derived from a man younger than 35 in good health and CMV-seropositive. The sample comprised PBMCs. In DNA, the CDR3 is TGTGCCAGCAGCTTCGCGGGGGGCCCTCGGGATACGCAGTATTTT. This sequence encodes CASSFAGGPRDTQYF.